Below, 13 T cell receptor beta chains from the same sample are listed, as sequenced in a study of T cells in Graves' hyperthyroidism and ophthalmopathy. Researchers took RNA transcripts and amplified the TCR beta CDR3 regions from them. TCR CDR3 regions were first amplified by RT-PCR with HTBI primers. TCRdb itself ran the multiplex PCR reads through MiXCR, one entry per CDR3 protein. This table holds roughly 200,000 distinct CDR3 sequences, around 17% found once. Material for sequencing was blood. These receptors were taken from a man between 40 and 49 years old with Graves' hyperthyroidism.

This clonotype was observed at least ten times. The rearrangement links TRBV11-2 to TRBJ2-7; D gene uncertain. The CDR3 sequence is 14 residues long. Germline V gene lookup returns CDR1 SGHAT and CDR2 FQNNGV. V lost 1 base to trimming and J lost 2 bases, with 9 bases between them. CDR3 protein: CASSLVRTAYEQYF. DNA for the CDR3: TGTGCCAGCAGCTTAGTGCGGACCGCCTACGAGCAGTACTTC.

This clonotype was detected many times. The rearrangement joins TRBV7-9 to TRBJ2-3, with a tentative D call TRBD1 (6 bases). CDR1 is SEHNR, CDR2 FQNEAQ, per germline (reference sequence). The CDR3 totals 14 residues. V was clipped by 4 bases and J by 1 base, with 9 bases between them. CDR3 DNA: TGTGCCAGCAGCTCAAGACAGGGCACAGATACGCAGTATTTT. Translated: CASSSRQGTDTQYF. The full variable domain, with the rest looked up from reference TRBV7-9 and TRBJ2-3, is DTGVSQNPRHKITKRGQNVTFRCDPISEHNRLYWYRQTLGQGPEFLTYFQNEAQLEKSRLLSDRFSAERPKGSFSTLEIQRTEQGDSAMYLCASSSRQGTDTQYFGPGTRLTVL.

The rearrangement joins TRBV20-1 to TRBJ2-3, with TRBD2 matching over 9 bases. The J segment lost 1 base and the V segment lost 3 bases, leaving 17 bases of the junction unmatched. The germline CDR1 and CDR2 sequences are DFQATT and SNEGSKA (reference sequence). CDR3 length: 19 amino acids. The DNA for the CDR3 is TGCAGTGCTAGGGCCCCGGGGCGGGGGGGCGTGTGGGGCACAGATACGCAGTATTTT. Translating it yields CSARAPGRGGVWGTDTQYF.

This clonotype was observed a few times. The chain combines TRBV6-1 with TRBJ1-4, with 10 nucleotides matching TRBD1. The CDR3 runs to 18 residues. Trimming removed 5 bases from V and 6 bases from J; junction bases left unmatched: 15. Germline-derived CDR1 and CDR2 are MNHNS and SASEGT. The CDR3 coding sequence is TGTGCCAGCAGTCCCCGGGGGGGCCCGGGACAGGGGTATGAAAAACTGTTTTTT. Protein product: CASSPRGGPGQGYEKLFF.

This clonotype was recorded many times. The CDR3 loop is CASRTGTSILETQYF. DNA for the CDR3: TGTGCCAGCAGAACCGGGACTAGCATTTTAGAGACCCAGTACTTC. The chain uses TRBV3-1 and TRBJ2-5, with 9 bases fitting TRBD2. Losses at the gene ends were 6 bases for V and 4 bases for J; bases not matched to a gene: 9. Germline lookup yields CDR1 LGHDT and CDR2 YNNKEL (reference sequence). The CDR3 is 15 amino acids.

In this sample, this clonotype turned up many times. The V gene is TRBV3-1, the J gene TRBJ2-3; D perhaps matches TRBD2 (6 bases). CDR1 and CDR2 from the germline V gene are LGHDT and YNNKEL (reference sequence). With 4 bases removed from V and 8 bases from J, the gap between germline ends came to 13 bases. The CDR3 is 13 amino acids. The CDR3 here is CASSPTGEGTQYF. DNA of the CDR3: TGTGCCAGCAGCCCCACGGGGGAAGGTACGCAGTATTTT.

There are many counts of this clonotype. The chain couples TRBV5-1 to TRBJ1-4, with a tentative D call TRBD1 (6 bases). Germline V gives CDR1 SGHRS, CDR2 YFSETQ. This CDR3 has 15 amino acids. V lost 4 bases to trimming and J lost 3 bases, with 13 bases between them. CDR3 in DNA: TGCGCCAGCAGCGAACCGGGACACTCTAATGAAAAACTGTTTTTT. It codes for CASSEPGHSNEKLFF.

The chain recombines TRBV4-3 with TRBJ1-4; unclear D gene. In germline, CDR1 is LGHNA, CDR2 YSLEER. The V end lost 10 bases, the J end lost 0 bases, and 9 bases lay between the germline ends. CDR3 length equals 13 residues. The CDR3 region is CATSLATNEKLFF. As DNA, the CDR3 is TGCGCCACCTCACTCGCAACTAATGAAAAACTGTTTTTT.

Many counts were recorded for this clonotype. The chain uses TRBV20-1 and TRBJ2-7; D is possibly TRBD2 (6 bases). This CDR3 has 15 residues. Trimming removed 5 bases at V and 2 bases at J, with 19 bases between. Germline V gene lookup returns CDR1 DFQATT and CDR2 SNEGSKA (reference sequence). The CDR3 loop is CSAPAGGGVTYEQYF. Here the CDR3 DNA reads TGCAGTGCTCCCGCAGGAGGCGGGGTAACCTACGAGCAGTACTTC.

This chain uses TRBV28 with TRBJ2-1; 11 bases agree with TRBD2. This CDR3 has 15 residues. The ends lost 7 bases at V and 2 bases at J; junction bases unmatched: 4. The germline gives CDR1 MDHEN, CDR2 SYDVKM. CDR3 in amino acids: CASTLSGGAYNEQFF. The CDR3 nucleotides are TGTGCCAGCACCCTTAGCGGGGGGGCCTACAATGAGCAGTTCTTC.

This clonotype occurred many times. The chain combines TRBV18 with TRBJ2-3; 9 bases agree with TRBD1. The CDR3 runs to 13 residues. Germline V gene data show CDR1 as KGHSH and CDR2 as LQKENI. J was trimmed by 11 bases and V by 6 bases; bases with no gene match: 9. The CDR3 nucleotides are TGTGCCAGCTCTCACGGACAGGGGTACGGGCAGTATTTT. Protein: CASSHGQGYGQYF. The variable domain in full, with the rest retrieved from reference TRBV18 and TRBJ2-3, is NAGVMQNPRHLVRRRGQEARLRCSPMKGHSHVYWYRQLPEEGLKFMVYLQKENIIDESGMPKERFSAEFPKEGPSILRIQQVVRGDSAAYFCASSHGQGYGQYFGPGTRLTVL.

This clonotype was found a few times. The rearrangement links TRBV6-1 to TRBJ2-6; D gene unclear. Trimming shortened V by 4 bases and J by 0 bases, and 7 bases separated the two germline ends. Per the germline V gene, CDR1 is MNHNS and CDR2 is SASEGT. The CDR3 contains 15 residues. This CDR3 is CASSVKGSGANVLTF. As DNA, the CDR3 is TGTGCCAGCAGTGTAAAGGGCTCTGGGGCCAACGTCCTGACTTTC.

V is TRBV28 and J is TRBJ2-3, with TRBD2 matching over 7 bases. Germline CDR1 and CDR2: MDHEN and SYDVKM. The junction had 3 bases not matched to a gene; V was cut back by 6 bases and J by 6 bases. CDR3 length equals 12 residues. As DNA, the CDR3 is TGTGCCAGCAGGAGTAGCGGGGATACGCAGTATTTT. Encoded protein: CASRSSGDTQYF. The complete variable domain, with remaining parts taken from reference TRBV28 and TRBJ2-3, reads DVKVTQSSRYLVKRTGEKVFLECVQDMDHENMFWYRQDPGLGLRLIYFSYDVKMKEKGDIPEGYSVSREKKERFSLILESASTNQTSMYLCASRSSGDTQYFGPGTRLTVL.